The present TCR beta chain was sequenced within a study of cytomegalovirus exposure and HLA in healthy donors. Regarding the study as a whole: Earlier analysis looked at TCR beta V segments, and most were productive about 90% or about 30% of the time.

Germline V gives CDR1 KGHSH, CDR2 LQKENI. Trimming stripped 5 bases from V and 4 bases from J, with 14 bases between. This CDR3 comprises 14 residues. For this clone: Its antigen remains unidentified.

Vbeta (60) and Jbeta (13) primers were used in the PCR. Data came from immunoSEQ multiplex PCR; TCRdb stores just in-frame clones and leaves some out. This sample has 110,000 or so clones, with 70% to 85% found just once. The V call is TRBV18, the J call TRBJ2-5, with a tentative D call TRBD1 (7 bases). Sequenced input: PBMCs. The clonotype originates from a man in his forties in good health and CMV-seropositive. The CDR3 is CASSFRQGGETQYF. CDR3 nucleotide sequence: TGTGCCAGCTCATTTAGACAGGGAGGAGAGACCCAGTACTTC.